The T cell receptor beta chain described here comes from a study of metastatic and nonmetastatic thyroid tumors. Findings and caveats of the study: The reported finding was significantly higher TCR beta diversity in malignant thyroid tumors relative to benign nodules, in blood and tumor.

TCRdb redid the clone calls on the PCR reads using MiXCR. The table shows approximately 15,000 clones, with approximately 23% occurring only once. The germline V and J ends were trimmed by 1 base and 6 bases, with 15 bases remaining between them. Germline CDR1 is SNHLY and CDR2 is FYNNEI. The CDR3 totals 16 residues. Each patient came to thyroid surgery without any prior treatment (of any kind). This clone came up a few times. Antigen: not known. This chain connects TRBV2 to TRBJ2-2; D possibly corresponds to TRBD2 (7 bases). This clonotype originated in a female donor with papillary thyroid cancer or a benign thyroid nodule (not recorded which). Some clones in this sample may be carry-over from other donors' samples. The sample comprised tumor tissue. As DNA, the CDR3 is TGTGCCAGCAGTGAAGAGCGTGGGGGGGCCGCCGGGGAGCTGTTTTTT. The encoded protein is CASSEERGGAAGELFF.